The sequence of this TCR beta chain was determined in a study of blood T cell repertoires in COVID-19. TCRdb keeps only in-frame clones here, not all; method: immunoSEQ multiplex PCR. Of about 90,000 clones listed, about 84% are singletons. The CDR3 consists of 14 residues. CDR1 is MNHEY and CDR2 is SVGAGI in the germline V gene. Trimming took 8 bases from V and 6 from J; bases not matched to a gene: 7. The clonotype comes from an elderly man with active or convalescent COVID-19. The rearrangement joins TRBV6-5 to TRBJ2-7, with 13 bases lining up with TRBD2. Sequencing was carried out using peripheral blood. Here the CDR3 DNA reads TGTGCCAGCCGGACTAGCGGGGGCCTCGTCGAGCAGTACTTC. This translates into CASRTSGGLVEQYF.